The 32 T cell receptor beta chains below were found in one sample sequenced in a study of tissue T cells after allogeneic stem cell transplantation. Method: immunoSEQ multiplex PCR; TCRdb's copy keeps in-frame clones and lacks some. The data show about 4,900 clones, about 42% seen once. As to time point: mouse harvest day 14 after allogeneic transplant. Each mouse received 10^7 T-cell-depleted marrow cells plus 10^6 splenic CD5+ T cells by tail vein. Sequencing input: gut tissue. These receptors all come from a female BALB/c mouse given C57BL/6 T cells with graft-versus-host disease after an allogeneic hematopoietic cell transplant.

Notes on this clone: Mouse gene names and germline throughout. The read falls 1 residue short of the CDR3 end, and the missing part is taken from the germline J gene. The chain recombines TRBV4 with TRBJ2-4; a possible D gene is TRBD1 (6 bases). The CDR3 totals 13 residues. V gave up 5 bases and J gave up 5 bases, with 11 bases separating them. Germline V gives CDR1 LGHDT, CDR2 YNNKQL (reference sequence). CDR3 DNA, as far as it was read: TGTGCCAGCAGCACCGGGACACCAAACACCTTGTAC. It specifies CASSTGTPNTLY. The whole CDR3 protein reads CASSTGTPNTLYF.

This clone was recorded a few times. Genes and germline are mouse. The read ends 1 residue shy of where the CDR3 ends; the end is completed using the germline J gene. This chain connects TRBV14 to TRBJ2-2; no clear D gene. The CDR3 is 14 residues long. V was trimmed by 1 base and J by 1 base, leaving 5 bases between them. CDR1 and CDR2 (germline): SGHDT, FRDEAV. The sequenced part of the CDR3 DNA is TGTGCCAGCAGTTTCCGGTTAAACACCGGGCAGCTCTAC. This sequence encodes CASSFRLNTGQLY. Given in full, the CDR3 is CASSFRLNTGQLYF. Full variable domain (outside the CDR3, taken from reference TRBV14 and TRBJ2-2): EAGVTQSPRYAVLQEGQAVSFWCDPISGHDTLYWYQQPRDQGPQLLVYFRDEAVIDNSQLPSDRFSAVRPKGTNSTLKIQSAKQGDTATYLCASSFRLNTGQLYFGEGSKLTVL.

About this clone itself: Here the gene names and germline are mouse. Coverage ceases 1 residue before the CDR3 finishes, and the germline J gene fills in the end. This chain links TRBV29 with TRBJ2-5; 14 positions match TRBD2. The germline CDR1 and CDR2 sequences are MSHET and SYDVDS. This CDR3 region has 15 residues. Trimming removed 6 bases from V and 6 bases from J; junction bases left unmatched: 5. The CDR3 region is CASSPGLGGPDTQYF. CDR3 DNA (partial): TGTGCTAGCAGCCCGGGACTGGGGGGGCCGGACACCCAGTAC.

The count of this clone is one. Gene names and germline match the mouse. The CDR3 end lies 1 residue beyond the end of the read and is filled in from the germline J gene. This chain links TRBV26 with TRBJ2-4; D not certain. Trimming took 2 bases from V and 4 from J, leaving 10 bases between them. The germline V gene encodes CDR1 KGHPV and CDR2 FQNQEV (reference sequence). The CDR3 runs 14 residues. The CDR3 sequence is CASSLGMWENTLYF. CDR3 DNA, as far as it was read: TGTGCCAGCAGTCTGGGGATGTGGGAAAACACCTTGTAC.

Details on this clone: The genes are named according to mouse. The read ends 1 residue before the CDR3 terminus; that terminus is restored from the germline J gene. This chain joins TRBV5 and TRBJ2-7, with 10 bases aligning to TRBD2. The V and J ends lost 0 bases and 6 bases, in that order; junction bases with no gene match: 2. Germline CDR1 and CDR2: LGHNA and YNLKQL (reference sequence). CDR3 length: 14 amino acids. CDR3 region: CASSQDNWGGEQYF. The CDR3 bases that were read are TGTGCCAGCAGCCAAGACAACTGGGGGGGTGAACAGTAC.

With respect to this clone: Gene names and germline match the mouse. The CDR3 end falls 1 residue outside the read, so it is completed with the germline J gene. The chain links TRBV26 to TRBJ2-1, with 11 bases fitting TRBD2. Unmatched junction bases numbered 2, after V lost 1 base and J lost 0 bases. This CDR3 is built from 17 residues. CDR1 is KGHPV and CDR2 is FQNQEV in the germline V gene (reference sequence). The CDR3 bases that were read are TGTGCCAGCAGTCTGTACTGGGGGGGCCTTAACTATGCTGAGCAGTTC. Its protein product is CASSLYWGGLNYAEQF. The full CDR3 sequence reads CASSLYWGGLNYAEQFF.

This clone is categorized as medium-sized. Genes and germline come from the mouse. The CDR3 extends 1 residue past the end of the read, so its final part is completed from the germline J gene. The genes are TRBV3 and TRBJ2-7, with 7 bases lining up with TRBD1. There are 12 residues in the CDR3. Germline trimming cut 6 bases from V and 3 bases from J; bases unmatched to any gene: 2. Germline V lookup: CDR1 SNHLY, CDR2 FYNGKV (reference sequence). The DNA read from the CDR3 is TGTGCCAGCAGTCGACAGGGCTATGAACAGTAC. Its translation: CASSRQGYEQY. The entire CDR3 reads CASSRQGYEQYF.

This clone was seen a few times. Genes and germline come from the mouse. The missing CDR3 end, 1 residue past where the read stops, is filled in from the germline J gene. Other DNA sequences from this sample encode an identical CDR3 as well. The J gene is TRBJ2-7, the V gene TRBV17; 8 bases map to TRBD2. The CDR3 contains 15 residues. V gave up 1 base and J gave up 6 bases; unmatched junction bases: 8. CDR1 MNHDT and CDR2 YYDKIL come from the germline V gene. The CDR3 bases that were read are TGTGCTAGCAGTAGAGGGCGGGGGGGGCGGGGTGAACAGTAC. The encoded protein is CASSRGRGGRGEQY. The whole CDR3 protein is CASSRGRGGRGEQYF.

This clone counts as large. The genes are named according to mouse. The DNA ends 1 residue before the CDR3 does, and the rest of the CDR3 is filled in from the germline J gene. The chain is built from TRBV12-2 and TRBJ1-5; 7 positions match TRBD1. V lost 4 bases to trimming and J lost 4 bases; unmatched junction nucleotides: 3. The CDR3 is 13 amino acids. Germline CDR1 SGHLS, CDR2 HYDKME. CDR3 bases read: TGTGCCAGCTCCCTGGGACAGAACCAGGCTCCGCTT. Its protein is CASSLGQNQAPL. The full CDR3 protein reads CASSLGQNQAPLF. Looking up the rest from reference TRBV12-2 and TRBJ1-5 gives the full variable domain: NSGVVQSPRYIIKGKGERSILKCIPISGHLSVAWYQQTQGQELKFFIQHYDKMERDKGNLPSRFSVQQFDDYHSEMNMSALELEDSAVYFCASSLGQNQAPLFGEGTRLSVL.

There are a few counts of this clone. Genes and germline come from the mouse. The CDR3 extends 1 residue past the end of the read, so its final part is completed from the germline J gene. This chain uses TRBV24 with TRBJ1-5, with a possible D match to TRBD1 (5 bases). The V gene lost 5 bases and the J gene lost 0 bases, with 11 bases spanning the gap. Germline V gives CDR1 KGHTA, CDR2 FRNEEI. The CDR3 spans 15 residues. The part of the CDR3 DNA that was read is TGTGCCAGCAGTTCCCGGGACCTTAACAACCAGGCTCCGCTT. It codes for CASSSRDLNNQAPL. The entire CDR3 protein is CASSSRDLNNQAPLF.

This clone appeared a few times. The germline and genes are mouse ones. The read is 1 residue too short to cover the CDR3 end, so that end is filled in from the germline J gene. The chain employs TRBV26 and TRBJ2-1; 10 nucleotides line up with TRBD2. The J segment lost 7 bases and the V segment lost 0 bases, leaving 3 bases of the junction unmatched. This CDR3 spans 15 amino acids. Per the germline V gene, CDR1 is KGHPV and CDR2 is FQNQEV (reference sequence). CDR3 bases read: TGTGCCAGCAGTCTGTCGGCTGGGGGGGCGGCTGAGCAGTTC. As protein: CASSLSAGGAAEQF. The entire CDR3 protein reads CASSLSAGGAAEQFF. The full variable domain, in which reference TRBV26 and TRBJ2-1 provide the parts outside the CDR3, is NSKVIQTPRYLVKGQGQKAKMRCIPEKGHPVVFWYQQNKNNEFKFLINFQNQEVLQQIDMTEKRFSAECPSNSPCSLEIQSSEAGDSALYLCASSLSAGGAAEQFFGPGTRLTVL.

With respect to this clone: The genes and germline here are from mouse. The sequenced fragment ends 1 residue before the CDR3 boundary, so the rest is inferred from the germline J gene. V and J are TRBV5 and TRBJ2-3; D might be TRBD1 or TRBD2, each matching 6 bases. The germline gives CDR1 LGHNA, CDR2 YNLKQL (reference sequence). This CDR3 contains 14 residues. The ends were cut back, 1 base at V and 1 base at J, with 6 bases in the middle. This chain's CDR3 is CASSQGGRAETLYF. The sequenced part of the CDR3 DNA is TGTGCCAGCAGCCAAGGGGGGCGTGCAGAAACGCTGTAT.

To note about this clone: Gene names and germline refer to mouse. The chain's CDR3 is CGARDTGSSYEQYF. The sequenced part of the CDR3 DNA is TGTGGTGCTAGGGACACAGGGAGCTCCTATGAACAGTAC. The chain joins TRBV20 to TRBJ2-7; a weak D match, TRBD1 (6 bases). The read terminates 1 residue before the CDR3 end, so the remaining end is supplied by the germline J gene. Germline CDR1 GFQATS, CDR2 STVNSAI. There are 14 residues in the CDR3. The germline V and J ends were trimmed by 0 bases and 0 bases, with 9 bases remaining between them.

With regard to this clone: Germline and genes here are mouse. Read coverage stops 1 residue before the CDR3 terminus; the germline J gene supplies the remainder. This chain connects TRBV12-1 to TRBJ2-7, with TRBD2 identical over 9 bases. J lost 2 bases, V lost 0 bases, and 4 bases had no gene match. The CDR3 totals 15 residues. Per germline, CDR1 SGHSN and CDR2 HYEKVE. Incomplete CDR3 DNA: TGTGCCAGCTCTCTCGAAGACTGGGGGCCCTATGAACAGTAC. Protein sequence: CASSLEDWGPYEQY. In full, the CDR3 is CASSLEDWGPYEQYF.

As regards this clone: These gene names are mouse names. With the read ending 1 residue before the CDR3 end, the germline J gene is used to fill in that end. This specimen includes other DNA sequences encoding the same CDR3. The rearrangement joins TRBV26 to TRBJ2-3; tentatively, D is TRBD2 (7 bases). CDR3 length: 14 amino acids. V lost 2 bases to trimming and J lost 3 bases, with 9 bases between them. CDR1 is KGHPV, CDR2 FQNQEV, per germline (reference sequence). The CDR3 here is CASSLGGLAETLYF. CDR3 bases read: TGTGCCAGCAGTCTGGGGGGGCTAGCAGAAACGCTGTAT.

Note on this clone: Mouse germline and gene names are used. Read coverage stops 1 residue before the CDR3 terminus; the germline J gene supplies the remainder. The chain employs TRBV4 and TRBJ2-3, with a tentative D call TRBD2 (6 bases). The length of the CDR3 is 15 residues. Trimming left V 4 bases short and J 0 bases short, with 11 bases between. Germline CDR1 reads LGHDT; CDR2 reads YNNKQL (reference sequence). CDR3 DNA, as far as it was read: TGTGCCAGCAGCTCTCTGGGGTCTAGTGCAGAAACGCTGTAT. Translation gives CASSSLGSSAETLY. The full CDR3 protein is CASSSLGSSAETLYF.

This clone was observed a handful of times. The listed genes are named as in mouse. The read stops 1 residue short of the end of the CDR3; the missing end is completed from the germline J gene. The chain combines TRBV31 with TRBJ2-4, with 9 bases lining up with TRBD2. CDR3 length: 13 residues. V trimming: 4 bases; J trimming: 4 bases; junction bases outside the gene matches: 3. CDR1 and CDR2 (germline): GKSSPN, SITVG. CDR3 bases read: TGTGCCTGGACCTGGGGGGGGGAAAACACCTTGTAC. This codes for CAWTWGGENTLY. The full-length CDR3 reads as CAWTWGGENTLYF.

This clone is judged large. Gene names denote mouse genes. CDR3: CASSQEGVSNERLFF. The DNA read from the CDR3 is TGTGCCAGCAGCCAAGAAGGGGTTTCCAACGAAAGATTATTT. The chain has TRBV2 and TRBJ1-4; D is possibly TRBD1 (5 bases). The CDR3 extends 1 residue past the end of the read, so its final part is completed from the germline J gene. The length of the CDR3 is 15 residues. Trimming cost V 0 bases and J 0 bases, with 5 bases left between them. Per the germline V gene, CDR1 is LGHNA and CDR2 is YSYQKL.

Comments on this clone: Mouse gene names and germline throughout. The CDR3 extends 1 residue past the end of the read, so its final part is completed from the germline J gene. The rearrangement links TRBV3 to TRBJ1-4; D possibly corresponds to TRBD1 (5 bases). The CDR3 sequence is 13 residues long. Germline CDR1 SNHLY, CDR2 FYNGKV (reference sequence). V was pared by 2 bases and J by 7 bases, with 8 bases between. CDR3 bases read: TGTGCCAGCAGCTTACCAGGGCTCGAAAGATTATTT. Amino acid sequence: CASSLPGLERLF. The full CDR3 sequence reads CASSLPGLERLFF.

In its sample, this clone ranks as medium-sized. Mouse germline and gene names are used. The read gets to within 1 residue of the CDR3 end, and the germline J gene fills in the rest. The chain links TRBV16 to TRBJ2-7, with 10 bases fitting TRBD2. The CDR3 is 14 residues long. CDR1 SGHSA and CDR2 FRNQAP come from the germline V gene. V shed 0 bases and J 4 bases; nucleotides not matched to a gene: 0. Partial CDR3 DNA: TGTGCAAGCAGCTTAGAACTGGGGGGGTATGAACAGTAC. It codes for CASSLELGGYEQY. The CDR3, in full, reads CASSLELGGYEQYF. Combining the CDR3 with reference TRBV16 and TRBJ2-7 gives the whole variable domain NAGVIQTPRHKVTGKGQEATLWCEPISGHSAVFWYRQTIVQGLEFLTYFRNQAPIDDSGMPKERFSAQMPNQSHSTLKIQSTQPQDSAVYLCASSLELGGYEQYFGPGTRLTVL.

This clone was recorded a few times. Gene and germline names: mouse. Read sequence stops 1 residue before the CDR3 end, and the germline J gene provides the missing end. This chain joins TRBV26 and TRBJ2-4, with TRBD1 matching 10 bases. After removal of 6 bases from V and 7 bases from J, the junction contained 7 bases not matched to a gene. Germline lookup yields CDR1 KGHPV and CDR2 FQNQEV (reference sequence). The CDR3 has 14 amino acids. The CDR3 loop is CASSPGTGVYTLYF. Partial CDR3 DNA: TGTGCCAGCAGCCCCGGGACAGGGGTGTACACCTTGTAC.

This clone appeared a few times. Because the CDR3's place on the DNA is in doubt, the DNA is left out and the CDR3 is given as listed by TCRdb. Mouse germline and gene names are used. This CDR3 is CSSSQWGWGASAETLYF. This chain joins TRBV23 and TRBJ2-3; the table calls TRBD2, which could not be checked here. Germline V gene sequence: CDR1 KGHTA, CDR2 FQNQQP. The CDR3 length equals 17 residues, ends included.

This clone was observed a handful of times. All gene names here are mouse names. The missing CDR3 end, 1 residue past where the read stops, is filled in from the germline J gene. This chain uses TRBV13-3 with TRBJ2-4, with a weak D call TRBD2 (6 bases). Trimming removed 4 bases at V and 2 bases at J, with 8 bases between. The CDR3 spans 13 residues. Germline V CDR1 and CDR2: NNHDY, SYVADS. CDR3 region: CASSLGDQNTLYF. The part of the CDR3 DNA that was read is TGTGCCAGCAGTTTGGGGGATCAAAACACCTTGTAC.

Worth noting for this clone: Here the gene names and germline are mouse. Coverage ceases 1 residue before the CDR3 finishes, and the germline J gene fills in the end. The chain joins TRBV26 to TRBJ2-1, with a weak D call TRBD1 (6 bases). V dropped 2 bases and J dropped 1 base, with 6 bases sitting between them. The CDR3 is 14 residues long. Germline V lookup: CDR1 KGHPV, CDR2 FQNQEV (reference sequence). CDR3 DNA, as far as it was read: TGTGCCAGCAGTCTGCAGGGGAACTATGCTGAGCAGTTC. It encodes CASSLQGNYAEQF. In full, the CDR3 is CASSLQGNYAEQFF.

Concerning this clone itself: The listed genes are named as in mouse. The DNA ends 1 residue before the CDR3 does, and the rest of the CDR3 is filled in from the germline J gene. The J gene is TRBJ2-3, the V gene TRBV26, with D perhaps being TRBD1 or TRBD2 (6 bases each). Looked up from germline, CDR1 is KGHPV and CDR2 is FQNQEV (reference sequence). Trimming left V 6 bases short and J 3 bases short, with 10 bases between. CDR3 length equals 13 residues. The CDR3 DNA, read in part, is TGTGCCAGCAGCCTCGGGGGCGCAGAAACGCTGTAT. Encoded protein: CASSLGGAETLY. The full CDR3 reads CASSLGGAETLYF.

Points on this clone: Mouse germline and gene names are used. The read terminates 1 residue ahead of where the CDR3 ends, so the germline J gene completes it. The chain links TRBV26 to TRBJ2-1; TRBD2 agrees at 8 bases. The J segment lost 3 bases and the V segment lost 0 bases, leaving 1 base of the junction unmatched. Per the germline V gene, CDR1 is KGHPV and CDR2 is FQNQEV (reference sequence). The CDR3 sequence is 15 residues long. CDR3 DNA, as far as it was read: TGTGCCAGCAGTCTGTCTTGGGGGGGCTATGCTGAGCAGTTC. It encodes CASSLSWGGYAEQF. Given in full, the CDR3 is CASSLSWGGYAEQFF.

The count of this clone is one. Any gene name here is a mouse gene name. The read ends 1 residue shy of where the CDR3 ends; the end is completed using the germline J gene. The V gene is TRBV26, the J gene TRBJ2-5; tentatively, D is TRBD2 (6 bases). Germline loops: CDR1 KGHPV, CDR2 FQNQEV (reference sequence). The CDR3 covers 14 residues. With 5 bases removed from V and 0 bases from J, the gap between germline ends came to 9 bases. This CDR3 reads CASSRLENQDTQYF. The CDR3 bases that were read are TGTGCCAGCAGTAGACTGGAGAACCAAGACACCCAGTAC.

Turning to this clone: Gene names and germline refer to mouse. The observed sequence ends 1 residue before the CDR3 terminus, with the missing tail filled in from the germline J gene. This chain uses TRBV5 with TRBJ2-1, with D perhaps TRBD1 or TRBD2 (5 bases each). Germline CDR1 is LGHNA and CDR2 is YNLKQL (reference sequence). Trimming removed 1 base at V and 4 bases at J, with 5 bases between. The CDR3 is 13 residues long. The DNA read from the CDR3 is TGTGCCAGCAGCCAAGGGGGGTATGCTGAGCAGTTC. This sequence encodes CASSQGGYAEQF. The entire CDR3 sequence reads CASSQGGYAEQFF.

Concerning this clone: Mouse gene names apply. The CDR3 goes on 1 residue after the read ends, and that part is filled in from the germline J gene. The gene calls are TRBV3 and TRBJ2-7, with D possibly matching TRBD1 (6 bases). The CDR3 sequence is 13 residues long. CDR1 is SNHLY, CDR2 FYNGKV, per germline (reference sequence). Trimming stripped 3 bases from V and 1 base from J, with 7 bases between. The covered CDR3 bases are TGTGCCAGCAGCTTCGGACAGTCCTATGAACAGTAC. This translates into CASSFGQSYEQY. In full, the CDR3 is CASSFGQSYEQYF.

This clone has a single count. The gene symbols are mouse symbols. CDR3 amino acids: CSSRLGDNYAEQFF. Incomplete CDR3 DNA: TGCTCCAGCAGATTGGGGGATAACTATGCTGAGCAGTTC. V gene TRBV23 combines with J gene TRBJ2-1; TRBD2, as called in the table, went unchecked against the DNA. Read sequence stops 1 residue before the CDR3 end, and the germline J gene provides the missing end. CDR3 length equals 14 residues. CDR1 and CDR2 from the germline V gene are KGHTA and FQNQQP.

There are a few counts of this clone. These gene names are mouse names. The CDR3 is CASSLGTNTEVFF. CDR3 bases read: TGTGCCAGCTCTCTCGGAACAAACACAGAAGTCTTC. This chain links TRBV12-2 with TRBJ1-1, with D hard to call. The missing CDR3 end, 1 residue past where the read stops, is filled in from the germline J gene. CDR3 length equals 13 residues. Germline V gene data show CDR1 as SGHLS and CDR2 as HYDKME. The ends were cut back, 0 bases at V and 0 bases at J, with 4 bases in the middle.

About this clone itself: The genes are named according to mouse. Read coverage stops 1 residue before the CDR3 terminus; the germline J gene supplies the remainder. The chain couples TRBV3 to TRBJ2-5; D is possibly TRBD1 (5 bases). Trimming removed 5 bases from V and 4 bases from J, with 10 bases in between. This CDR3 has 13 residues. Germline V gene lookup returns CDR1 SNHLY and CDR2 FYNGKV (reference sequence). CDR3 bases read: TGTGCCAGCAGCCCGACAGAAAAAGACACCCAGTAC. It yields the protein CASSPTEKDTQY. The complete CDR3 protein is CASSPTEKDTQYF.